In its sample, the clone carrying this T cell receptor beta chain was seen a few times. One entry per CDR3 protein results from TCRdb running MiXCR on the 5' RACE reads. The data hold hundreds of thousands of distinct CDR3 sequences, with around 25% observed a single time. The germline gives CDR1 SGHVS, CDR2 FNYEAQ. J was trimmed by 5 bases and V by 4 bases; bases with no gene match: 11. The CDR3 length is 16 residues. These data originate in a study of T-cell memory formation after mild COVID-19. The chain couples TRBV7-6 to TRBJ2-7; 10 bases agree with TRBD1. The sequenced sample was PBMCs or a T cell subset sorted from them (not recorded which). This clonotype originated in an adult woman who had mild COVID-19 (a few samples of this study predate the infection). Cell type and time point are not known. The CDR3 is CASSSFPGTGDNEQYF. In nucleotides, the CDR3 is TGTGCCAGCAGCTCGTTCCCCGGGACAGGGGACAACGAGCAGTACTTC. Complete variable domain (other parts from reference TRBV7-6 and TRBJ2-7): GAGVSQSPRYKVTKRGQDVALRCDPISGHVSLYWYRQALGQGPEFLTYFNYEAQQDKSGLPNDRFSAERPEGSISTLTIQRTEQRDSAMYRCASSSFPGTGDNEQYFGPGTRLTVT.